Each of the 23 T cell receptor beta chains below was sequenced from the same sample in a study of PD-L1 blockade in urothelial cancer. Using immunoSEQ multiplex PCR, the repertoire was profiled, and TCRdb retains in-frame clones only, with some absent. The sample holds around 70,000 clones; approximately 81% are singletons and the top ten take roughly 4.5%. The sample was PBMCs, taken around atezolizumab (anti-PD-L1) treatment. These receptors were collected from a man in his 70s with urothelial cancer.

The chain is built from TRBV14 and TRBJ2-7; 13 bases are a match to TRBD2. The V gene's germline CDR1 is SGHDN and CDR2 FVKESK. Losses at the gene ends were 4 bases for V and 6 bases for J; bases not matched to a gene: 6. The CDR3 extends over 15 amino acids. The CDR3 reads CASSPGTSGTFEQYF. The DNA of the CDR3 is TGTGCCAGCAGCCCGGGGACTAGCGGGACTTTCGAGCAGTACTTC. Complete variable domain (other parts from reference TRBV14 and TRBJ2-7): EAGVTQFPSHSVIEKGQTVTLRCDPISGHDNLYWYRRVMGKEIKFLLHFVKESKQDESGMPNNRFLAERTGGTYSTLKVQPAELEDSGVYFCASSPGTSGTFEQYFGPGTRLTVT.

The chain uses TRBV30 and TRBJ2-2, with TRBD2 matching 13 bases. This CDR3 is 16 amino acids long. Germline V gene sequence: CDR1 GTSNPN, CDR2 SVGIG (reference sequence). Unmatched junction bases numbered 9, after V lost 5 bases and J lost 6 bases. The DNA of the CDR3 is TGTGCCTGGTCAGGACTAGCGGGAGTGGGGCCCGGGGAGCTGTTTTTT. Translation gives CAWSGLAGVGPGELFF.

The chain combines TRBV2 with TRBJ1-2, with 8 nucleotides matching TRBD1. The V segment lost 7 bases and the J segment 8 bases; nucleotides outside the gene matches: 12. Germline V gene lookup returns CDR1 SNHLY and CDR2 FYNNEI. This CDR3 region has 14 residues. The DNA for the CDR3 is TGTGCCAGCATGGGACGACAGGGGCCAGTCGGCTACACCTTC. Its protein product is CASMGRQGPVGYTF. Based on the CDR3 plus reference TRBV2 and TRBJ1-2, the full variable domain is EPEVTQTPSHQVTQMGQEVILRCVPISNHLYFYWYRQILGQKVEFLVSFYNNEISEKSEIFDDQFSVERPDGSNFTLKIRSTKLEDSAMYFCASMGRQGPVGYTFGSGTRLTVV.

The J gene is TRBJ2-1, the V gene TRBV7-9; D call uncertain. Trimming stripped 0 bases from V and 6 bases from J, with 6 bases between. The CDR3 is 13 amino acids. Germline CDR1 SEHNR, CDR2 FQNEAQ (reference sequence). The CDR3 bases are TGTGCCAGCAGCTTAGCGCGTCCCAATGAGCAGTTCTTC. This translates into CASSLARPNEQFF.

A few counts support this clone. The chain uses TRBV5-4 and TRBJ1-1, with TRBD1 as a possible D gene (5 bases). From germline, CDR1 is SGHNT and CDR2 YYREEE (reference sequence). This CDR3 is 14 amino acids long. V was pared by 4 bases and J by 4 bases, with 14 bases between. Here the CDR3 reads CASSPRGGTTEAFF. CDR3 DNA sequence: TGTGCCAGCAGCCCGCGGGGGGGGACCACTGAAGCTTTCTTT.

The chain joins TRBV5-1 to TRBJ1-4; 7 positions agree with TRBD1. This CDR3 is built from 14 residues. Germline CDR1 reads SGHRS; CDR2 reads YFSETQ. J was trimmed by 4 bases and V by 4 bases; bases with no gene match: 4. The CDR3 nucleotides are TGCGCCAGCAGCCCGACAGGGCGTAATGAAAAACTGTTTTTT. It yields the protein CASSPTGRNEKLFF.

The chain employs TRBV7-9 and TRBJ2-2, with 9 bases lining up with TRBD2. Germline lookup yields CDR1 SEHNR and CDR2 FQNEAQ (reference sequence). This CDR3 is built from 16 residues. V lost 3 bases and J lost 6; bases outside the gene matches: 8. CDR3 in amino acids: CASSFTAGGGAGELFF. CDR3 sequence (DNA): TGTGCCAGCAGCTTCACAGCGGGAGGTGGGGCCGGGGAGCTGTTTTTT.

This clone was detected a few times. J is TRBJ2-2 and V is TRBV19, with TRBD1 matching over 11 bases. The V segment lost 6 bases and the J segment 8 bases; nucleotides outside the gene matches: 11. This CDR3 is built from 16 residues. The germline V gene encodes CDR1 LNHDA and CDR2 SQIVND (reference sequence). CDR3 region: CASSQTGTGGLGELFF. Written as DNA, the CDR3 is TGTGCCAGTAGCCAAACCGGGACAGGGGGTCTGGGGGAGCTGTTTTTT.

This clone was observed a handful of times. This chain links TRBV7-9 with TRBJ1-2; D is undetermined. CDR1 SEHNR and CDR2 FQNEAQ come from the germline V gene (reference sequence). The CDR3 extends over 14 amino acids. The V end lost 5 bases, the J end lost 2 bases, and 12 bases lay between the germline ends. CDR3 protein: CASSPRAGNYGYTF. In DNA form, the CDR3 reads TGTGCCAGCAGCCCCCGGGCGGGAAACTATGGCTACACCTTC.

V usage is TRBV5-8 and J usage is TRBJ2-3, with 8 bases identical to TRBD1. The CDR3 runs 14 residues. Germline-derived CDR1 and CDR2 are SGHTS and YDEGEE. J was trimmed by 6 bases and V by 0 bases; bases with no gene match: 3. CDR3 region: CASSLGDRQDTQYF. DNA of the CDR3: TGTGCCAGCAGCTTGGGGGACAGGCAGGATACGCAGTATTTT.

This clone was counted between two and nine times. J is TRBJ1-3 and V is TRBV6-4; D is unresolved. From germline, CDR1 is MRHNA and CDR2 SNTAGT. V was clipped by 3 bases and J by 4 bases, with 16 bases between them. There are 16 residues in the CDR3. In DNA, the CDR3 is TGTGCCAGCAGTGATGGTCGGTCCCCACGGGGAAACACCATATATTTT. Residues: CASSDGRSPRGNTIYF.

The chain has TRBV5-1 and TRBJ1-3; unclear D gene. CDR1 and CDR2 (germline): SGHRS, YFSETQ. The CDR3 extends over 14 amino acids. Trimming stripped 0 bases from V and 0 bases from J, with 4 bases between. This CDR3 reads CASSLASSGNTIYF. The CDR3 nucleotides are TGCGCCAGCAGCTTGGCCAGCTCTGGAAACACCATATATTTT. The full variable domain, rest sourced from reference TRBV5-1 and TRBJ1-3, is KAGVTQTPRYLIKTRGQQVTLSCSPISGHRSVSWYQQTPGQGLQFLFEYFSETQRNKGNFPGRFSGRQFSNSRSEMNVSTLELGDSALYLCASSLASSGNTIYFGEGSWLTVV.

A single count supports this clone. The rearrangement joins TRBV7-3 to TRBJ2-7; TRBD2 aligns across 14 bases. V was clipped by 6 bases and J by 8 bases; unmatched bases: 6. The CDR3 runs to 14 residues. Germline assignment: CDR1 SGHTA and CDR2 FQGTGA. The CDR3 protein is CASRRGLAGEQQYF. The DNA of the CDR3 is TGTGCCAGCAGGAGGGGACTAGCGGGAGAGCAGCAGTACTTC.

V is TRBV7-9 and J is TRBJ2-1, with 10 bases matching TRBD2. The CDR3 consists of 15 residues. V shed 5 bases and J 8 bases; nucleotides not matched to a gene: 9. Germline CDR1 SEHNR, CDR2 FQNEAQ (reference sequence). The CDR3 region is CASSPQREGRDEQFF. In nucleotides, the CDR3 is TGTGCCAGCAGCCCTCAGCGGGAGGGTCGGGATGAGCAGTTCTTC.

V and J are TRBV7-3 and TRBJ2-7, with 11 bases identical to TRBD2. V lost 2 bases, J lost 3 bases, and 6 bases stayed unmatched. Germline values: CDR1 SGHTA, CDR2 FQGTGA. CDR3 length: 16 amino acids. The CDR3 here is CASSLSLAGGNYEQYF. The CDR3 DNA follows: TGTGCCAGCAGCTTATCTCTAGCGGGAGGTAACTACGAGCAGTACTTC.

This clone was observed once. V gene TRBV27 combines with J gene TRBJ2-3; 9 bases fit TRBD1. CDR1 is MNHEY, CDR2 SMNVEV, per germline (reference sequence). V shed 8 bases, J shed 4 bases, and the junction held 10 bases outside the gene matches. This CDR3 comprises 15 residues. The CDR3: CASGFTGGGADTQYF. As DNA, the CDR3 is TGTGCCAGCGGATTCACAGGGGGCGGCGCAGATACGCAGTATTTT.

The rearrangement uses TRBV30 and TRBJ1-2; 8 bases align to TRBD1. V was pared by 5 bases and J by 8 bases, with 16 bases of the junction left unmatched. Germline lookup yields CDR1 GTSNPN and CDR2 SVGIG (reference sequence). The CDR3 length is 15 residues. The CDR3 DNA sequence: TGTGCCTGGGGCCTACTCTCAGGGGGCTTTTACGGCTACACCTTC. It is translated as CAWGLLSGGFYGYTF.

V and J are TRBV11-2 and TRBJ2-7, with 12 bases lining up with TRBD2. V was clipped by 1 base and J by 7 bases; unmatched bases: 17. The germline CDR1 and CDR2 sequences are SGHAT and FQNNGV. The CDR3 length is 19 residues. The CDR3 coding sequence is TGTGCCAGCAGCTTAGGGTGGGGGTCTAGCGGGAGGGCCCAAGTGGAGCAGTACTTC. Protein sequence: CASSLGWGSSGRAQVEQYF.

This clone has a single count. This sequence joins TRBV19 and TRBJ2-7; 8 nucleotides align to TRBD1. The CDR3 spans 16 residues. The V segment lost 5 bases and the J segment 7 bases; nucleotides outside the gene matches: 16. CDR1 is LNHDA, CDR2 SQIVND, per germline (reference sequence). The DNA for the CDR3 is TGTGCCAGTAGTCCCTCTAGGACAGGGCGGGATGGTGAGCAGTACTTC. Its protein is CASSPSRTGRDGEQYF.

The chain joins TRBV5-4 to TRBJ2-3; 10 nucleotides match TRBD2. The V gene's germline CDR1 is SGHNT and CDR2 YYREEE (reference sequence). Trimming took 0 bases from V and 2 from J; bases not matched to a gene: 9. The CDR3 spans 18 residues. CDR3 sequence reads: CASSLAYSGLADTDTQYF. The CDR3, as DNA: TGTGCCAGCAGCTTGGCCTACTCCGGACTAGCGGACACAGATACGCAGTATTTT.

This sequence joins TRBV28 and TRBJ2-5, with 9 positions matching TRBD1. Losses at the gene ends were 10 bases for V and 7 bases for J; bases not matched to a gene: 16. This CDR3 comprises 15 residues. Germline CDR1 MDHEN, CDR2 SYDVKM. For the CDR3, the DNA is TGTGCCACCGAGGGACCTGGACAGGGGTGGGGGACCCAGTACTTC. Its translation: CATEGPGQGWGTQYF.

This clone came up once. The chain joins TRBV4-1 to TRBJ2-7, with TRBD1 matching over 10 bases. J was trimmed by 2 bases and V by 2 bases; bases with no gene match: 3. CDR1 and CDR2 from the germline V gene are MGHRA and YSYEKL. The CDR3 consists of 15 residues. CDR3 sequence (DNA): TGCGCCAGCAGCCAACCGGGACAGGGGACCTACGAGCAGTACTTC. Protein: CASSQPGQGTYEQYF.

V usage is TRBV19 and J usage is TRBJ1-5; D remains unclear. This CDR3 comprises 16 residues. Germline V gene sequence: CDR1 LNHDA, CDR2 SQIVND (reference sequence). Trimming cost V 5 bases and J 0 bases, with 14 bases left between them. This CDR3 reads CASSQIRILSNQPQHF. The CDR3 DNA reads TGTGCCAGTAGTCAAATCAGGATCCTTAGCAATCAGCCCCAGCATTTT.